A selection of T cell receptor beta chains follows, all from one sample in a study of CD8+CD57+ T cells in acquired aplastic anemia. TCRdb reprocessed the reads via MiXCR and lists one record per CDR3 protein. The sample has under 250,000 distinct CDR3 sequences, approximately 45% seen once. Sequencing was done on a sample of sorted CD4+, CD8+, or CD8+CD57+ T cells (not recorded which) from PBMCs. These receptor sequences come from a human donor with aplastic anemia. CDR3s include the opening cysteine and the closing phenylalanine or tryptophan. The D gene is left open where the match is weak. Size is omitted from some rows. Given values are once, few, many or a class for expanded clones.

cdr3_length | clone_size | d_call | j_call | v_call | cdr3_nt | cdr3_aa
15 | many | NA | TRBJ2-3 | TRBV5-8 | TGTGCCAGCGCTGGCCTTAGGGGGGCCACAGATACGCAGTATTTT | CASAGLRGATDTQYF
15 | many | NA | TRBJ2-7 | TRBV15 | TGTGCCACCAGCAGAGGGAGTTCTTCATCCTACGAGCAGTACTTC | CATSRGSSSSYEQYF
15 | many | TRBD1 | TRBJ2-7 | TRBV19 | TGTGCCAGTAGTATAGGGACAGGGAGCACCTACGAGCAGTACTTC | CASSIGTGSTYEQYF
16 | NA | NA | TRBJ2-5 | TRBV9 | TGTGCCAGCGGCCCAGGGCCAGAGGGGACGGTAGAGACCCAGTACTTC | CASGPGPEGTVETQYF
17 | NA | TRBD2 | TRBJ2-3 | TRBV9 | TGTGCCAGCAGCCCTCGGACTAGCGGGGTGGAGGCAGATACGCAGTATTTT | CASSPRTSGVEADTQYF
17 | NA | TRBD2 | TRBJ2-7 | TRBV9 | TGTGCCAGCAGCTTAAGACCCACTAGCGGGGGGATCTACGAGCAGTACTTC | CASSLRPTSGGIYEQYF
14 | many | NA | TRBJ2-7 | TRBV11-3 | TGTGCCAGCAGCCCCCATCCTAGCTCCTACGAGCAGTACTTC | CASSPHPSSYEQYF
14 | NA | TRBD1 | TRBJ1-1 | TRBV29-1 | TGCAGCAGCCGGGGGACAGACAAGAACACTGAAGCTTTCTTT | CSSRGTDKNTEAFF
14 | NA | TRBD1 | TRBJ2-1 | TRBV25-1 | TGTGCCAGCAGTGTGGGACAGGGGAAGGGCGAGCAGTTCTTC | CASSVGQGKGEQFF
15 | many | TRBD1 | TRBJ1-1 | TRBV20-1 | TGCAGTGCATCTACAGGGGAGGAGATGCACACTGAAGCTTTCTTT | CSASTGEEMHTEAFF
15 | many | NA | TRBJ2-7 | TRBV27 | TGTGCCAGCAGTCCCCCGGACACGGGATCTTACGAGCAGTACTTC | CASSPPDTGSYEQYF